The rows below give T cell receptor beta chains drawn from one sample of a study of blood T cell repertoires in COVID-19. Clones were sequenced by immunoSEQ multiplex PCR, and TCRdb holds only the in-frame ones, with some missing. Of approximately 300,000 clones in the sample, 87% were seen once. Sequenced input: peripheral blood. These receptors all come from a man aged 50-60 years with active or convalescent COVID-19. The CDR3 runs from the conserved cysteine through the conserved F or W. The D gene is left open where the match is weak. Where a row states a size, it is once, few, many or the class of an expanded clone; other rows omit it.

V: TRBV5-1
D: NA
J: TRBJ1-6
size: NA
CDR3: CASSLVPRGSSYNSPLHF
DNA: TGCGCCAGCAGCTTGGTTCCCAGGGGAAGCTCCTATAATTCACCCCTCCACTTT

V: TRBV29-1
D: NA
J: TRBJ2-7
size: NA
CDR3: CSVAPGYSSYEQYF
DNA: TGCAGCGTTGCTCCCGGCTACAGCTCCTACGAGCAGTACTTC

V: TRBV7-9
D: NA
J: TRBJ2-3
size: NA
CDR3: CASHMVGTDTQYF
DNA: TGTGCCAGTCACATGGTGGGCACAGATACGCAGTATTTT

V: TRBV7-3
D: TRBD1
J: TRBJ2-3
size: NA
CDR3: CASSSTGGFTDTQYF
DNA: TGTGCCAGCAGTTCCACAGGGGGCTTCACAGATACGCAGTATTTT

V: TRBV6-5
D: TRBD2
J: TRBJ2-1
size: NA
CDR3: CASSYSIVAGYNEQFF
DNA: TGTGCCAGCAGTTACTCGATAGTAGCGGGATACAATGAGCAGTTCTTC

V: TRBV9
D: TRBD2
J: TRBJ2-2
size: NA
CDR3: CASSVAGGPAGELFF
DNA: TGTGCCAGCAGCGTAGCGGGGGGGCCGGCCGGGGAGCTGTTTTTT

V: TRBV24-1
D: NA
J: TRBJ1-4
size: NA
CDR3: CATSDSTGTNEKLFF
DNA: TGTGCCACCAGTGATTCTACAGGGACTAATGAAAAACTGTTTTTT

V: TRBV5-4
D: TRBD1
J: TRBJ1-2
size: few
CDR3: CASSFNRGSGYGYTF
DNA: TGTGCCAGCAGCTTTAACAGGGGGTCAGGCTATGGCTACACCTTC

V: TRBV20-1
D: NA
J: TRBJ2-7
size: NA
CDR3: CSAYRTNEQYF
DNA: TGCAGTGCATATAGGACAAACGAGCAGTACTTC

V: TRBV6-2/TRBV6-3
D: TRBD1
J: TRBJ1-1
size: NA
CDR3: CASSYSTRGRSKNTEAFF
DNA: TGTGCCAGCAGTTACTCGACTAGGGGGCGGTCGAAAAACACTGAAGCTTTCTTT

V: TRBV19
D: TRBD2
J: TRBJ2-5
size: NA
CDR3: CASSMRGTSAGPGTQYF
DNA: TGTGCCAGTAGTATGAGGGGGACTAGCGCCGGCCCGGGGACCCAGTACTTC

V: TRBV28
D: NA
J: TRBJ1-2
size: NA
CDR3: CASSLIGQYYGYTF
DNA: TGTGCCAGCAGTTTAATCGGACAGTATTATGGCTACACCTTC

V: TRBV5-1
D: TRBD1
J: TRBJ2-7
size: NA
CDR3: CASSSIRTGEIKYF
DNA: TGCGCCAGCAGCTCCATAAGGACAGGGGAGATCAAGTACTTC

V: TRBV5-4
D: NA
J: TRBJ1-1
size: NA
CDR3: CASSRTGSTEAFF
DNA: TGTGCCAGCAGCCGTACAGGGAGCACTGAAGCTTTCTTT

V: TRBV28
D: NA
J: TRBJ1-4
size: NA
CDR3: CASRDTGRPTNEKLFF
DNA: TGTGCCAGCAGGGACACCGGACGACCTACTAATGAAAAACTGTTTTTT

V: TRBV11-1
D: NA
J: TRBJ2-5
size: NA
CDR3: CASSYGSQETQYF
DNA: TGTGCCAGCAGCTACGGGAGCCAAGAGACCCAGTACTTC

V: TRBV5-6
D: NA
J: TRBJ1-1
size: NA
CDR3: CASSRTRGTEAFF
DNA: TGTGCCAGCAGCCGCACGCGGGGGACTGAAGCTTTCTTT

V: TRBV5-4
D: TRBD1
J: TRBJ1-2
size: NA
CDR3: CASSAFPPTGTGGYTF
DNA: TGTGCCAGCAGCGCCTTCCCCCCGACAGGGACGGGGGGCTACACCTTC

V: TRBV15
D: TRBD1
J: TRBJ2-3
size: NA
CDR3: CATSRGQAPTDTQYF
DNA: TGTGCCACCAGCAGGGGACAGGCTCCCACAGATACGCAGTATTTT

V: TRBV5-5
D: NA
J: TRBJ1-1
size: NA
CDR3: CASSLGPWEAFF
DNA: TGTGCCAGCAGCTTGGGGCCCTGGGAAGCTTTCTTT

V: TRBV6-6
D: NA
J: TRBJ1-4
size: NA
CDR3: CASSPYEKLFF
DNA: TGTGCCAGCAGTCCATATGAAAAACTGTTTTTT

V: TRBV7-9
D: TRBD1
J: TRBJ1-1
size: once
CDR3: CASSSGQGGPNTEAFF
DNA: TGTGCCAGCAGCTCCGGACAGGGGGGACCCAACACTGAAGCTTTCTTT

V: TRBV18
D: NA
J: TRBJ1-1
size: NA
CDR3: CASSQGPDSEAFF
DNA: TGTGCCAGCTCGCAGGGCCCGGACAGTGAAGCTTTCTTT

V: TRBV10-3
D: NA
J: TRBJ2-5
size: NA
CDR3: CAISGLDGRETQYF
DNA: TGTGCCATCAGTGGACTAGATGGTAGAGAGACCCAGTACTTC

V: TRBV7-2
D: TRBD1
J: TRBJ2-1
size: NA
CDR3: CASSSPPPGGEQFF
DNA: TGTGCCAGCAGCTCACCGCCCCCAGGGGGTGAGCAGTTCTTC

V: TRBV2
D: NA
J: TRBJ1-1
size: once
CDR3: CASSAQGRSTEAFF
DNA: TGTGCCAGCAGTGCGCAGGGGAGATCAACTGAAGCTTTCTTT

V: TRBV19
D: NA
J: TRBJ1-2
size: NA
CDR3: CASSVASSGYGYTF
DNA: TGTGCCAGTAGTGTTGCCTCCTCGGGCTATGGCTACACCTTC

V: TRBV5-5
D: NA
J: TRBJ2-1
size: NA
CDR3: CASSLAGSYNEQFF
DNA: TGTGCCAGCAGCTTGGCAGGCAGCTACAATGAGCAGTTCTTC

V: TRBV6-2/TRBV6-3
D: NA
J: TRBJ1-2
size: NA
CDR3: CASSYLSSGGYTF
DNA: TGTGCCAGCAGTTATCTAAGTTCGGGTGGCTACACCTTC

V: TRBV30
D: TRBD2
J: TRBJ2-3
size: NA
CDR3: CALQPAGGYTDTQYF
DNA: TGTGCCCTACAACCCGCGGGGGGATACACAGATACGCAGTATTTT

V: TRBV7-9
D: NA
J: TRBJ2-5
size: NA
CDR3: CASSFNGFGETQYF
DNA: TGTGCCAGCAGCTTCAACGGGTTCGGAGAGACCCAGTACTTC

V: TRBV11-2
D: NA
J: TRBJ1-2
size: NA
CDR3: CASSLGGTSDYTF
DNA: TGTGCCAGCAGCCTTGGGGGGACTTCTGACTACACCTTC

V: TRBV4-3
D: NA
J: TRBJ1-6
size: NA
CDR3: CASSQDPEDSSPLHF
DNA: TGCGCCAGCAGCCAAGACCCTGAAGATAGTTCACCCCTCCACTTT

V: TRBV18
D: NA
J: TRBJ1-2
size: NA
CDR3: CASSKTNSGGLNYGYTF
DNA: TGTGCCAGCTCAAAAACGAATTCCGGGGGGTTGAACTATGGCTACACCTTC

V: TRBV5-1
D: NA
J: TRBJ1-3
size: NA
CDR3: CASSLQGFSGNTIYF
DNA: TGCGCCAGCAGTCTACAGGGTTTCTCTGGAAACACCATATATTTT

V: TRBV7-2
D: TRBD1
J: TRBJ2-3
size: NA
CDR3: CASSLEGATDTQYF
DNA: TGTGCCAGCAGCTTAGAGGGGGCCACAGATACGCAGTATTTT

V: TRBV27
D: NA
J: TRBJ2-7
size: NA
CDR3: CASSLRGSEQYF
DNA: TGTGCCAGCAGTTTACGAGGGAGCGAGCAGTACTTC

V: TRBV11-3
D: TRBD1
J: TRBJ2-7
size: NA
CDR3: CASSSGQGSSYEQYF
DNA: TGTGCCAGCAGCTCGGGACAGGGCAGCTCCTACGAGCAGTACTTC

V: TRBV29-1
D: TRBD1
J: TRBJ2-5
size: NA
CDR3: CSVDPTGSETQYF
DNA: TGCAGCGTTGACCCGACAGGGAGCGAGACCCAGTACTTC

V: TRBV27
D: TRBD1
J: TRBJ2-2
size: NA
CDR3: CASSSIVRGTDPTNTGELFF
DNA: TGTGCCAGCAGTTCTATTGTAAGAGGGACAGATCCGACGAACACCGGGGAGCTGTTTTTT

V: TRBV27
D: TRBD2
J: TRBJ2-3
size: NA
CDR3: CASRFRLAGVLPDTQYF
DNA: TGTGCCAGCAGATTCCGACTAGCGGGAGTGCTTCCAGATACGCAGTATTTT

V: TRBV6-2/TRBV6-3
D: NA
J: TRBJ2-1
size: NA
CDR3: CASSPQGLPNNEQFF
DNA: TGTGCCAGCAGTCCACAGGGCCTCCCAAACAATGAGCAGTTCTTC

V: TRBV9
D: NA
J: TRBJ2-2
size: NA
CDR3: CASSVEAGFSGELFF
DNA: TGTGCCAGCAGCGTAGAGGCGGGGTTCTCCGGGGAGCTGTTTTTT

V: TRBV5-1
D: NA
J: TRBJ2-5
size: NA
CDR3: CASQAPYQETQYF
DNA: TGCGCCAGCCAGGCTCCCTACCAAGAGACCCAGTACTTC

V: TRBV6-4
D: NA
J: TRBJ2-1
size: medium-sized
CDR3: CASSDGDQGEQFF
DNA: TGTGCCAGCAGTGACGGGGATCAGGGTGAGCAGTTCTTC